These 7 T cell receptor beta chains were all obtained from the same sample, sequenced in a study of regulatory T cells. Study observations and caveats: Hydrophobic residues at CDR3 positions 6 and 7 were enriched in conventional CD4+ T cells of CD3G-deficient patients.

Primers: 52 TRBV forward and 13 TRBJ reverse. The data were produced by immunoSEQ multiplex PCR, yet TCRdb's version contains in-frame clones alone and is incomplete. This sample has 30,000 to 40,000 clones, with about nine tenths found just once. Their antigen targets remain unknown. The sequencing input was conventional CD4+ T cells sorted from blood. All receptors come from a person aged 18 to 35 with CD3G deficiency.

This chain links TRBV5-1 with TRBJ2-1; D not resolved. Between the trimmed V and J ends, which lost 0 bases and 3 bases, there was a span of 10 bases. The CDR3 is made up of 15 amino acids. The germline gives CDR1 SGHRS, CDR2 YFSETQ. The DNA of the CDR3 is TGCGCCAGCAGCTTGGGGAGTCCAGTCTACAATGAGCAGTTCTTC. Amino acid sequence: CASSLGSPVYNEQFF.

The chain joins TRBV5-6 to TRBJ1-6; no definite D call. This CDR3 spans 16 amino acids. Germline CDR1 is SGHDT and CDR2 is YYEEEE. Trimming took off 1 base at V and 13 bases at J, with 21 bases between the two ends. CDR3: CASSLNRSSIIHPLHF. In DNA, the CDR3 is TGTGCCAGCAGCTTGAACAGAAGCTCTATAATTCACCCCCTCCACTTT.

The V gene is TRBV11-2, the J gene TRBJ1-6; 7 bases match TRBD1. Looked up from germline, CDR1 is SGHAT and CDR2 is FQNNGV. J lost 6 bases, V lost 2 bases, and 4 bases had no gene match. The CDR3 totals 15 residues. In DNA, the CDR3 is TGTGCCAGCAGCTTAAAGGGGGACAGTAATTCACCCCTCCACTTT. Translating gives CASSLKGDSNSPLHF.

The rearrangement joins TRBV11-1 to TRBJ2-3; TRBD1 matches at 10 bases. J lost 4 bases, V lost 5 bases, and 9 bases had no gene match. The CDR3 runs 16 residues. Germline V gene sequence: CDR1 SGHAT, CDR2 FQDESV (reference sequence). CDR3: CASSPRTGGQADTQYF. CDR3 bases: TGTGCCAGCAGCCCCCGGACAGGGGGGCAGGCAGATACGCAGTATTTT.

The V and J genes are TRBV28 and TRBJ2-2; 9 bases align to TRBD1. J gave up 4 bases and V 5 bases, and 8 bases lay outside the gene matches. The CDR3 length is 16 residues. Germline V gene lookup returns CDR1 MDHEN and CDR2 SYDVKM. The CDR3 coding sequence is TGTGCCAGCAGTCCCCACAGGGGGCGCAGCACCGGGGAGCTGTTTTTT. It translates to CASSPHRGRSTGELFF.

The genes are TRBV7-9 and TRBJ2-1; TRBD2 matches 13 bases. Germline trimming cut 4 bases from V and 10 bases from J; bases unmatched to any gene: 7. CDR1 and CDR2 from the germline V gene are SEHNR and FQNEAQ (reference sequence). CDR3 size: 15 residues. The CDR3 sequence is CASSYGLAGDREQFF. The CDR3 nucleotides read TGTGCCAGCAGCTACGGACTAGCGGGAGATCGGGAGCAGTTCTTC.

The V and J genes are TRBV28 and TRBJ1-2, with a weak D call TRBD1 (5 bases). The CDR3 has 12 residues. From germline, CDR1 is MDHEN and CDR2 SYDVKM. Trimming left V 3 bases short and J 3 bases short, with 5 bases between. The CDR3 here is CASSLGHYGYTF. For the CDR3, the DNA is TGTGCCAGCAGTTTGGGGCACTATGGCTACACCTTC.